This entry is about one T cell receptor beta chain. The antigen is not known. The same CDR3 is also encoded by other DNA sequences in this sample. The donor population consisted of healthy HIV-negative adults with no recent acute infections or vaccinations. The protocol was immunoSEQ multiplex PCR, while the TCRdb copy is restricted to in-frame clones and leaves out a portion. This repertoire shows 2 million to 3 million clones, approximately 90% found once; its top ten account for under 0.15%. The data derive from a study of shared clonotypes between healthy human individuals. Study results and caveats: Researchers found naive subsets generally carried larger estimated richness than memory subsets. Donors were few, which limited the genetic and exposure-history diversity represented.

The TCR originated in a man aged 18 to 35 in good health. Sequencing was carried out using naive CD4+ T cells sorted from blood. This sample's subset: CD45RA+ positively selected.

CDR3 coding DNA: TGTGCCAGCAGCGTAGGTCTGGGTTCACCCCTCCACTTT. It translates to CASSVGLGSPLHF. V is TRBV9 and J is TRBJ1-6; no definite D call. CDR1 and CDR2 from the germline V gene are SGDLS and YYNGEE. V was shortened by 0 bases and J by 9 bases, with 7 bases between the two germline ends. The CDR3 sequence is 13 residues long.